This T cell receptor beta chain was recorded in a study of blood T cell repertoires in COVID-19. The wider study: Acute-phase and convalescent COVID-19 samples originated in the United States, Italy and Spain. Sources were T cells, B-cell-depleted T cells, or PBMCs; the material itself was cDNA or gDNA.

As processed by the authors: Estimated nucleated cell counts came from reference gene primer amplification. Some clones are missing from TCRdb's copy, which holds only in-frame ones; the method was immunoSEQ multiplex PCR. D and trimming were read from the DNA, whereas the V and J calls and clone size are those reported in that table. This sample yields fewer than 250,000 clones, of which 84% are seen a single time; 20% belongs to the top ten. The CDR3 is 13 residues long. With 5 bases clipped from V and 1 base from J, the junction kept 5 bases outside the gene matches. CDR1 is SQVTM and CDR2 is ANQGSEA in the germline V gene.

This chain uses TRBV29-1 with TRBJ2-7, with 7 bases matching TRBD1. The sequenced sample was peripheral blood. This sequence originates from a man aged 30-40 years with active or convalescent COVID-19. This CDR3 reads CSVRDRESYEQYF. The CDR3, as DNA: TGCAGCGTTCGAGACAGGGAATCCTACGAGCAGTACTTC.